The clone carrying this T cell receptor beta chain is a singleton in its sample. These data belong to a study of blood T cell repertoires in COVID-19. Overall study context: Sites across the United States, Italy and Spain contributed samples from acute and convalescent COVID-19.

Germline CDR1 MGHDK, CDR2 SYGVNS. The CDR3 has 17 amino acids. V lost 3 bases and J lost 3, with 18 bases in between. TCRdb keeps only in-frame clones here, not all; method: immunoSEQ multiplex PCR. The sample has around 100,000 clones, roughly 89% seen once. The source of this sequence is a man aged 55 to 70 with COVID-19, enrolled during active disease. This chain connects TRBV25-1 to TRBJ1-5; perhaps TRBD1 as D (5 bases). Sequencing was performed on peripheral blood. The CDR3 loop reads CASSDPKGGASNQPQHF. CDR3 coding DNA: TGTGCCAGCAGTGATCCCAAGGGAGGGGCTTCCAATCAGCCCCAGCATTTT.